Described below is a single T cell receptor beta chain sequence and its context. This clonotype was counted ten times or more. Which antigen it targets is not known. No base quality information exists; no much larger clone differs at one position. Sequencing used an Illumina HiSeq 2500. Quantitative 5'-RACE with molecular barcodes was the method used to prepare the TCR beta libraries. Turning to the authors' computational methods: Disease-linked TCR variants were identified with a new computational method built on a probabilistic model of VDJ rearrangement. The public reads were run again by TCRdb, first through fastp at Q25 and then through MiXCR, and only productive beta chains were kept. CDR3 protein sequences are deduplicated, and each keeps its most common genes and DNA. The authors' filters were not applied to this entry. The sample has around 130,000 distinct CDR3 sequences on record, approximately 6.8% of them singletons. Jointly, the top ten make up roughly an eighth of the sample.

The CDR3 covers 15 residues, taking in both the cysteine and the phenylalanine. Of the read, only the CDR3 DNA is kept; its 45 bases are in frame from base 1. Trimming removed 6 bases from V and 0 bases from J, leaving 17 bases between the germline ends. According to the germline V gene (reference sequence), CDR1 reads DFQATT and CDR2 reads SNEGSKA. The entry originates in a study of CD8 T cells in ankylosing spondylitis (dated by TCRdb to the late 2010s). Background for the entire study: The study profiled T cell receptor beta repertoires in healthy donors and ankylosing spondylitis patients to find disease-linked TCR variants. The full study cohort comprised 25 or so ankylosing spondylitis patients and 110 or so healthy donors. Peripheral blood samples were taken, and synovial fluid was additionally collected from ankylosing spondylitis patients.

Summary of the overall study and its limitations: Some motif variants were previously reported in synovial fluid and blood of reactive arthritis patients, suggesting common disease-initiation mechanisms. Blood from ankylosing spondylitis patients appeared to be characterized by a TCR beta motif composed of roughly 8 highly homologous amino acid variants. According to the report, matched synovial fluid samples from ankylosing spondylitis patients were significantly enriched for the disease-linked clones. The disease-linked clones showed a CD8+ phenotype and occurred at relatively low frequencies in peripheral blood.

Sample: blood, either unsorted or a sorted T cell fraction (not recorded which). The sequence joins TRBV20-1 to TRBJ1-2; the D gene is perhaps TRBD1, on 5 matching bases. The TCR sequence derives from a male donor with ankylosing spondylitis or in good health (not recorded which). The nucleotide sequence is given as TGCAGTGCCGCAAAAAAACGGGGACCTAACTATGGCTACACCTTC. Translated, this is CSAAKKRGPNYGYTF.